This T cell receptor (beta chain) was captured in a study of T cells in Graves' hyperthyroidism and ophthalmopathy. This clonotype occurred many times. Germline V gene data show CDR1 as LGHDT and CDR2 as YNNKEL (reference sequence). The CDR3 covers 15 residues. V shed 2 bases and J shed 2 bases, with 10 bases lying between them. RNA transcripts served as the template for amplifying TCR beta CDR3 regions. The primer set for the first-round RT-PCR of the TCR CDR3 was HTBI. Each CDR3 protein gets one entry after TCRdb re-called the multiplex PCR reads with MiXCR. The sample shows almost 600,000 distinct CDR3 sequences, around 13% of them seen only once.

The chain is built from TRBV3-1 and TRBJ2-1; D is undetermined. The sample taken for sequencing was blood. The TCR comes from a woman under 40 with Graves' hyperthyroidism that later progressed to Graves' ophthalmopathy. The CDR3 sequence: CASSQTASAYNEQFF. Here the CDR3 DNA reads TGTGCCAGCAGCCAAACGGCGTCAGCCTACAATGAGCAGTTCTTC.